The 15 T cell receptor beta chains presented below share a single source sample, sequenced in a study of blood T cell repertoires in COVID-19. Assay used: immunoSEQ multiplex PCR; TCRdb lists only in-frame clones, some missing. This sample carries around 87,000 clones, roughly 71% of them seen once, and the ten largest clones take approximately 9.2%. The specimen sequenced was peripheral blood. All receptors derive from a woman over 75 with acute or convalescent COVID-19.

This clone was seen ten or more times. The V and J genes are TRBV9 and TRBJ1-3; no clear D gene. The V end was cut by 1 base, the J end by 2 bases, with 7 bases between. The length of the CDR3 is 14 residues. Germline CDR1 SGDLS, CDR2 YYNGEE. This CDR3 is CASSVLGAGNTIYF. The CDR3 bases are TGTGCCAGCAGCGTACTAGGAGCTGGAAACACCATATATTTT.

This clone has only one observation. The chain recombines TRBV7-3 with TRBJ2-5, with 12 nucleotides matching TRBD2. The CDR3 covers 15 residues. The ends lost 0 bases at V and 7 bases at J; junction bases unmatched: 3. Germline CDR1 SGHTA, CDR2 FQGTGA. CDR3 bases: TGTGCCAGCAGCTTAACCCCACTAGCGGGAGGGACCCAGTACTTC. This codes for CASSLTPLAGGTQYF.

The V call is TRBV5-5, the J call TRBJ2-3; 10 bases line up with TRBD2. CDR3 length equals 17 residues. Trimming took 0 bases from V and 2 from J; bases not matched to a gene: 6. From germline, CDR1 is SGHKS and CDR2 YYEKEE (reference sequence). The CDR3: CASSLGIAGGLTDTQYF. CDR3 DNA: TGTGCCAGCAGCTTGGGGATAGCGGGGGGCCTCACAGATACGCAGTATTTT.

In this sample, this clone turned up once. The chain uses TRBV5-8 and TRBJ1-5; 11 positions match TRBD1. The CDR3 is 17 residues long. The V gene's germline CDR1 is SGHTS and CDR2 YDEGEE. J was trimmed by 2 bases and V by 0 bases; bases with no gene match: 4. The CDR3 region has the DNA TGTGCCAGCAGCTTGGGGACAGGGGGCCGAGGCAATCAGCCCCAGCATTTT. Its protein is CASSLGTGGRGNQPQHF.

V usage is TRBV25-1 and J usage is TRBJ2-3; D not resolved. The ends were cut back, 2 bases at V and 0 bases at J, with 9 bases in the middle. The CDR3 totals 15 residues. Germline CDR1 is MGHDK and CDR2 is SYGVNS. The chain's CDR3 is CASSEEGRSTDTQYF. DNA for the CDR3: TGTGCCAGCAGTGAAGAAGGCAGGAGCACAGATACGCAGTATTTT.

The chain is built from TRBV28 and TRBJ1-2, with 7 bases fitting TRBD1. This CDR3 is built from 14 residues. Trimming cost V 5 bases and J 2 bases; bases outside gene matches: 5. Germline V gene data show CDR1 as MDHEN and CDR2 as SYDVKM. In DNA, the CDR3 is TGTGCCAGCAGTCCGATGGACAGGAACTATGGCTACACCTTC. Its translation: CASSPMDRNYGYTF.

The chain employs TRBV28 and TRBJ2-5, with 9 bases aligning to TRBD1. Trimming removed 6 bases from V and 3 bases from J; junction bases left unmatched: 8. Germline loops: CDR1 MDHEN, CDR2 SYDVKM. CDR3 length equals 15 residues. In DNA form, the CDR3 reads TGTGCCAGCAGCACAGGGGGCGCCGACGAAGAGACCCAGTACTTC. It encodes CASSTGGADEETQYF.

This chain joins TRBV7-2 and TRBJ2-7; D is perhaps TRBD2 (6 bases). Germline CDR1 reads SGHTA; CDR2 reads FQGNSA. Deletions cut 1 base from V and 2 bases from J, with 9 bases between. There are 14 residues in the CDR3. CDR3 bases: TGTGCCAGCAGCTTAGACAGGACTACCTACGAGCAGTACTTC. Encoded protein: CASSLDRTTYEQYF.

CDR3 in DNA: TGTGCCAGCAGGTCGACAGGGGCCTTCCTACCCCTCCACTTT. Translated, it gives CASRSTGAFLPLHF. The genes are TRBV7-2 and TRBJ1-6; 8 bases are a match to TRBD1. Trimming removed 6 bases from V and 12 bases from J; junction bases left unmatched: 10. The germline V gene encodes CDR1 SGHTA and CDR2 FQGNSA. This CDR3 contains 14 residues. The full variable domain, rest sourced from reference TRBV7-2 and TRBJ1-6, is GAGVSQSPSNKVTEKGKDVELRCDPISGHTALYWYRQSLGQGLEFLIYFQGNSAPDKSGLPSDRFSAERTGGSVSTLTIQRTQQEDSAVYLCASRSTGAFLPLHFGNGTRLTVT.

Only one count was recorded for this clone. The chain employs TRBV7-6 and TRBJ2-7; maybe TRBD2 (7 bases). CDR3 size: 15 residues. The germline V gene has CDR1 SGHVS and CDR2 FNYEAQ. The V end was cut by 0 bases, the J end by 2 bases, with 11 bases between. The CDR3 sequence is CASSLAGGQTYEQYF. The CDR3 nucleotides read TGTGCCAGCAGCTTAGCCGGGGGGCAGACCTACGAGCAGTACTTC.

The chain joins TRBV28 to TRBJ2-3; D possibly corresponds to TRBD1 (6 bases). In germline, CDR1 is MDHEN, CDR2 SYDVKM. The CDR3 spans 13 residues. V was pared by 6 bases and J by 3 bases, with 10 bases between. The CDR3 coding sequence is TGTGCCAGCAGATTACAGGGAACAGATACGCAGTATTTT. Encoded protein: CASRLQGTDTQYF.

On this clone itself: Other DNA sequences in this sample translate to the same CDR3. The V and J genes are TRBV4-2 and TRBJ1-2, with a tentative D call TRBD1 (6 bases). Germline CDR1 is LGHNA and CDR2 is YNFKEQ. Trimming shortened V by 3 bases and J by 1 base, and 12 bases separated the two germline ends. The CDR3 totals 15 residues. The CDR3 bases are TGTGCCAGCAGCCAGGTCTCAGGGGTTAACTATGGCTACACCTTC. This translates into CASSQVSGVNYGYTF.

Concerning this clone: At one end the junction does not follow the germline gene, possibly because of a read error. This specimen includes other DNA sequences encoding the same CDR3. The rearrangement uses TRBV18 and TRBJ2-7; 9 bases match TRBD2. There are 15 residues in the CDR3. Germline assignment: CDR1 KGHSH and CDR2 LQKENI. DNA for the CDR3: TGTGCCAGTTCACCGACTAGCGGCCGTGCCTACGAGCAGTACTTC. Translated, it gives CASSPTSGRAYEQYF.

This clone was seen once. This rearrangement joins TRBV5-1 to TRBJ2-7; D is perhaps TRBD2 (5 bases). Germline assignment: CDR1 SGHRS and CDR2 YFSETQ. This CDR3 region has 12 residues. With 6 bases removed from V and 2 bases from J, the gap between germline ends came to 9 bases. CDR3: CASTGTTYEQYF. As DNA, the CDR3 is TGCGCCAGCACGGGAACTACCTACGAGCAGTACTTC.

The V call is TRBV29-1, the J call TRBJ1-2; a possible D gene is TRBD1 (5 bases). The CDR3 is made up of 13 amino acids. Germline lookup yields CDR1 SQVTM and CDR2 ANQGSEA. The V end lost 3 bases, the J end lost 4 bases, and 12 bases lay between the germline ends. In DNA, the CDR3 is TGCAGCGTTGATTCCAGGGATGGCTATGGCTACACCTTC. The encoded protein is CSVDSRDGYGYTF.